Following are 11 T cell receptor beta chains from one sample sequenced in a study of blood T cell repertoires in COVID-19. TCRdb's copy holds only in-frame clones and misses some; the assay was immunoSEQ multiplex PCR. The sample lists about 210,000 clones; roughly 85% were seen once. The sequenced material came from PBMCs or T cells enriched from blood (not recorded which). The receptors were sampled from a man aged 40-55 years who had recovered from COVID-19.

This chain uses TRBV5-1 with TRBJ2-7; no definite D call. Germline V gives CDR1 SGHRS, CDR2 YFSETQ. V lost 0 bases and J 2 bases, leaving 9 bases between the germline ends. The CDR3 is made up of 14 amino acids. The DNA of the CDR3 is TGCGCCAGCAGCTTGGGACGGGTAGCCTACGAGCAGTACTTC. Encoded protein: CASSLGRVAYEQYF.

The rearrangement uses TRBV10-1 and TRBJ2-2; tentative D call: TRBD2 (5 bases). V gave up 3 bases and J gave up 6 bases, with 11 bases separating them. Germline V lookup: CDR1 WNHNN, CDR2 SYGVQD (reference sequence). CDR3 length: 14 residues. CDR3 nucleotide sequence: TGCGCCAGCAGTGAAAACCGAGGGCCCGGGGAGCTGTTTTTT. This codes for CASSENRGPGELFF.

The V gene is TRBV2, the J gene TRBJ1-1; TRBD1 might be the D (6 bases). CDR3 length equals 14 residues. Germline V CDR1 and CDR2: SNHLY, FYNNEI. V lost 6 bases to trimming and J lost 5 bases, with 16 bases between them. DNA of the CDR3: TGTGCCAGCAGATTTGACAGCCAGGGGACTGAAGCTTTCTTT. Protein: CASRFDSQGTEAFF.

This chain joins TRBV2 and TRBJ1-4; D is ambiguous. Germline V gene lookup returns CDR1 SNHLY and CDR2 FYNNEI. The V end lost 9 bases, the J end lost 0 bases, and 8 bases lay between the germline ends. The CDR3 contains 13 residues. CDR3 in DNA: TGTGCCAGGAGATTGGCAACTAATGAAAAACTGTTTTTT. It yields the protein CARRLATNEKLFF.

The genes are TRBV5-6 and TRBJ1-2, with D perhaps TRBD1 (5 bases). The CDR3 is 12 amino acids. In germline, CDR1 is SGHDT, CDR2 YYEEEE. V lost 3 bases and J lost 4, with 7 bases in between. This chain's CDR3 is CASSSTVYGYTF. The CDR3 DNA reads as TGTGCCAGCAGCTCGACAGTCTATGGCTACACCTTC.

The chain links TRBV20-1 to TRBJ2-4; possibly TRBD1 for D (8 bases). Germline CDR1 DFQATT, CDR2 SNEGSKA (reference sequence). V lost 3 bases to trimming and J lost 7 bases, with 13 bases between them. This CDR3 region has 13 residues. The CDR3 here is CSASLQGGNIQYF. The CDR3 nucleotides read TGCAGTGCTAGTTTACAGGGGGGGAACATTCAGTACTTC.

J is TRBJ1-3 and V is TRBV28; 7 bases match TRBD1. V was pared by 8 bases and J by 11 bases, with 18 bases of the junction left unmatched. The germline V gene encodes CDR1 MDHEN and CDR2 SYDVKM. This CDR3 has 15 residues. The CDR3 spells CASGIPRKGASSIYF. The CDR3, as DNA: TGTGCCAGCGGAATACCTAGGAAGGGGGCTAGTTCCATATATTTT. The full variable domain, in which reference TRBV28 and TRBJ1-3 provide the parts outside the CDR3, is DVKVTQSSRYLVKRTGEKVFLECVQDMDHENMFWYRQDPGLGLRLIYFSYDVKMKEKGDIPEGYSVSREKKERFSLILESASTNQTSMYLCASGIPRKGASSIYFGEGSWLTVV.

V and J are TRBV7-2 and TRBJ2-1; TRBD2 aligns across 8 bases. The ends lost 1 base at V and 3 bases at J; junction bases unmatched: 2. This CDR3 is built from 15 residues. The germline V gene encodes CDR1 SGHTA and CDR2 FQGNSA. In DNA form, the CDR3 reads TGTGCCAGCAGCTTAGGGAGCGGGGGCTACAATGAGCAGTTCTTC. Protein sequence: CASSLGSGGYNEQFF. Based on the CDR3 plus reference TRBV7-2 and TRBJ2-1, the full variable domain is GAGVSQSPSNKVTEKGKDVELRCDPISGHTALYWYRQSLGQGLEFLIYFQGNSAPDKSGLPSDRFSAERTGGSVSTLTIQRTQQEDSAVYLCASSLGSGGYNEQFFGPGTRLTVL.

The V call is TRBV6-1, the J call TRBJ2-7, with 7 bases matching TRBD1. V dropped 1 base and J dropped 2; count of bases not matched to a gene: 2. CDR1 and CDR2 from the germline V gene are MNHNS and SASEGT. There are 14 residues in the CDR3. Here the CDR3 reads CASSEGGTAYEQYF. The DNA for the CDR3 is TGTGCCAGCAGTGAAGGGGGGACAGCCTACGAGCAGTACTTC.

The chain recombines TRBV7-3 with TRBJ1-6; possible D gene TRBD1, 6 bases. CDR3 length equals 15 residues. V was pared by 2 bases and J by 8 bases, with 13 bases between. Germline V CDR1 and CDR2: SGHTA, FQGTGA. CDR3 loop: CASSLLAGAHSPLHF. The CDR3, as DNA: TGTGCCAGCAGCTTATTAGCAGGGGCCCATTCACCCCTCCACTTT.

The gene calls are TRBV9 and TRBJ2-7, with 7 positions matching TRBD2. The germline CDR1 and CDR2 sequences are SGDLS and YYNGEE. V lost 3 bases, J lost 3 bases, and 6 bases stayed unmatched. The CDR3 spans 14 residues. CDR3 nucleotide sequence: TGTGCCAGCAGCGCGAGCGGGATCGACTACGAGCAGTACTTC. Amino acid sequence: CASSASGIDYEQYF.